This T cell receptor (beta chain) was profiled in a study of early T cells in non-severe SARS-CoV-2 infection. In the study overall: Sequencing of unsorted whole blood was done on bulk RNA, leaving chains unpaired. Findings and limits, study-wide: Private and CD4 specificities were missed by VDJdb matching, which favored anti-spike CD8 responses.

Unique molecular identifiers tagged individual cDNA molecules. TCRdb re-called the 5' RACE reads with MiXCR, one entry per CDR3 protein. There are over 45,000 distinct CDR3 sequences in the sample; roughly 16% occur only once, and 4.1% lies in the top ten. Germline trimming cut 3 bases from V and 4 bases from J; bases unmatched to any gene: 2. The CDR3 has 15 residues. CDR1 SGHRS and CDR2 YFSETQ come from the germline V gene. Ten or more counts support this clonotype. Its antigen remains unidentified. The input for sequencing was whole blood, taken at baseline. The receptor was derived from an adult who was a healthcare worker with PCR-confirmed SARS-CoV-2 infection or an uninfected control (not recorded which). V gene TRBV5-1 combines with J gene TRBJ2-1, with 12 bases that match TRBD1. The CDR3 DNA sequence: TGCGCCAGCAGCTCGGGACAGGGGGCTTACAATGAGCAGTTCTTC. This translates into CASSSGQGAYNEQFF.